These 31 T cell receptor beta chains came from one sample sequenced in a study of T cells in Graves' hyperthyroidism and ophthalmopathy. From RNA transcripts, TCR beta CDR3 regions were amplified. HTBI primers were used for first-round RT-PCR of the TCR CDR3. TCRdb analysed the multiplex PCR reads with MiXCR anew, one entry per CDR3 protein. The sample lists fewer than 300,000 distinct CDR3 sequences; about 16% were seen once. The sample consisted of blood. All receptors derive from a woman aged 50 to 60 with Graves' hyperthyroidism that later progressed to Graves' ophthalmopathy.

This clonotype was recorded a few times. The chain joins TRBV4-1 to TRBJ2-7; 9 bases match TRBD1. The CDR3 is made up of 15 amino acids. Germline values: CDR1 MGHRA, CDR2 YSYEKL. Germline trimming cut 1 base from V and 2 bases from J; bases unmatched to any gene: 3. DNA for the CDR3: TGCGCCAGCAGCCAAGTTGGGACAGGGACCTACGAGCAGTACTTC. Translated: CASSQVGTGTYEQYF.

This sequence joins TRBV10-3 and TRBJ1-4; D unclear. V was cut by 6 bases and J by 3 bases, with 8 bases left in between. CDR1 ENHRY and CDR2 SYGVKD come from the germline V gene. CDR3 length equals 13 residues. CDR3 residues: CAISATANEKLFF. The CDR3 nucleotides are TGTGCCATCAGCGCTACAGCTAATGAAAAACTGTTTTTT.

The chain combines TRBV28 with TRBJ2-5, with 13 bases identical to TRBD2. There are 19 residues in the CDR3. With V trimmed by 4 bases and J by 1 base, 12 bases remained unmatched. CDR1 MDHEN and CDR2 SYDVKM come from the germline V gene. The CDR3 region has the DNA TGTGCCAGCAGTTCTCCCCGACTAGCGGGAGGTACCCCCCAAGAGACCCAGTACTTC. It specifies CASSSPRLAGGTPQETQYF.

This clonotype was seen only a few times. The rearrangement uses TRBV7-9 and TRBJ2-2; 9 bases match TRBD2. Trimming at V came to 2 bases and at J to 4 bases, leaving 11 bases not matched to a gene. This CDR3 has 18 residues. Per the germline V gene, CDR1 is SEHNR and CDR2 is FQNEAQ (reference sequence). CDR3 amino acids: CASSLTRFGLAITGELFF. The CDR3, as DNA: TGTGCCAGCAGCTTAACTCGGTTTGGACTAGCGATCACCGGGGAGCTGTTTTTT. Supplemented by reference TRBV7-9 and TRBJ2-2, the full variable domain reads DTGVSQNPRHKITKRGQNVTFRCDPISEHNRLYWYRQTLGQGPEFLTYFQNEAQLEKSRLLSDRFSAERPKGSFSTLEIQRTEQGDSAMYLCASSLTRFGLAITGELFFGEGSRLTVL.

Note on this clonotype: The CDR3 ends on some other residue instead of the conserved phenylalanine or tryptophan, so this is likely a read error. The rearrangement joins TRBV12-3 or TRBV12-4 to TRBJ2-7, with 7 bases aligning to TRBD1. The CDR3 is made up of 15 amino acids. V gave up 4 bases and J gave up 3 bases; unmatched junction bases: 9. The CDR3, as DNA: TGTGCCAGCAGTTCGACAGGGCCGATGGGCTACGAGCAGTACCTC. Its protein product is CASSSTGPMGYEQYL.

This clonotype was seen repeatedly, ten times or more. An end of the junction does not agree with germline; a read error may underlie this. The gene calls are TRBV6-6 and TRBJ2-2, with D hard to call. The germline CDR1 and CDR2 sequences are MNHNY and SVGAGI (reference sequence). The CDR3 is 14 amino acids. CDR3 in DNA: TGTCCCAGCAGTTACTCGGTAGTCGCCGGGGAGCTGTTTTTT. It yields the protein CPSSYSVVAGELFF.

This clonotype was counted at least ten times. This chain uses TRBV27 with TRBJ1-4, with TRBD1 identical over 8 bases. The length of the CDR3 is 17 residues. The trim removed 5 bases at V and 4 bases at J, leaving 12 bases unmatched. The germline gives CDR1 MNHEY, CDR2 SMNVEV (reference sequence). The CDR3 DNA follows: TGTGCCAGCAGTCCCGACCGGGGGACAGGAGTTAATGAAAAACTGTTTTTT. It yields the protein CASSPDRGTGVNEKLFF.

This chain connects TRBV5-4 to TRBJ2-2; 14 bases match TRBD2. Per the germline V gene, CDR1 is SGHNT and CDR2 is YYREEE (reference sequence). CDR3 size: 16 residues. The V gene end was trimmed by 4 bases and the J gene end by 7 bases; junction bases not matched to a gene: 6. The CDR3 region is CASSPGTSGRDGELFF. CDR3 in DNA: TGTGCCAGCAGCCCAGGGACTAGCGGGAGAGACGGGGAGCTGTTTTTT.

This clonotype was counted ten times or more. This chain uses TRBV28 with TRBJ2-7, with 9 positions matching TRBD1. Germline CDR1 MDHEN, CDR2 SYDVKM. The V and J ends lost 4 bases and 1 base, in that order; junction bases with no gene match: 5. CDR3 length equals 15 residues. The CDR3 loop reads CASSSPTGGSYEQYF. The DNA for the CDR3 is TGTGCCAGCAGTTCCCCGACAGGGGGATCCTACGAGCAGTACTTC. The full variable domain, completed using reference TRBV28 and TRBJ2-7, is DVKVTQSSRYLVKRTGEKVFLECVQDMDHENMFWYRQDPGLGLRLIYFSYDVKMKEKGDIPEGYSVSREKKERFSLILESASTNQTSMYLCASSSPTGGSYEQYFGPGTRLTVT.

V gene TRBV20-1 combines with J gene TRBJ2-7, with D possibly matching TRBD1 (6 bases). Trimming left V 5 bases short and J 3 bases short, with 20 bases between. The CDR3 totals 15 residues. Germline V gene sequence: CDR1 DFQATT, CDR2 SNEGSKA (reference sequence). CDR3 loop: CSASPGTGTIYEQYF. The CDR3 DNA reads as TGCAGTGCTTCCCCGGGAACCGGGACAATCTACGAGCAGTACTTC.

This clonotype showed up many times. The CDR3 DNA is TGTGCCAGCAGAAATTCAGTCGGGCTTAACACCGGGGAGCTGTTTTTT. Translated: CASRNSVGLNTGELFF. The chain combines TRBV11-3 with TRBJ2-2; no definite D call. CDR1 is SGHNT and CDR2 is YENEEA in the germline V gene. The CDR3 is made up of 16 amino acids. V was clipped by 6 bases and J by 2 bases, with 16 bases between them.

The rearrangement links TRBV12-3 or TRBV12-4 to TRBJ2-1; D unresolved. The ends were cut back, 2 bases at V and 5 bases at J, with 10 bases in the middle. CDR3 length: 14 residues. The CDR3 is CASSLPTGDNEQFF. CDR3 in DNA: TGTGCCAGCAGTTTACCGACGGGCGACAATGAGCAGTTCTTC.

This clonotype has only a few counts. The chain combines TRBV20-1 with TRBJ1-6; 10 bases match TRBD1. V gave up 0 bases and J gave up 3 bases; unmatched junction bases: 2. CDR1 and CDR2 (germline): DFQATT, SNEGSKA (reference sequence). CDR3 length: 16 residues. The CDR3 loop is CSARDRTGGYNSPLHF. CDR3 sequence (DNA): TGCAGTGCTAGAGATAGGACAGGGGGCTATAATTCACCCCTCCACTTT.

V and J are TRBV20-1 and TRBJ2-3; 10 nucleotides agree with TRBD2. Per the germline V gene, CDR1 is DFQATT and CDR2 is SNEGSKA (reference sequence). J gave up 6 bases and V 2 bases, and 8 bases lay outside the gene matches. CDR3 length equals 15 residues. The CDR3 coding sequence is TGCAGTGCTAGACCCAGCGGGAGGGCCGGGGATACGCAGTATTTT. Translation gives CSARPSGRAGDTQYF.

In the case of this clonotype: The junction and the germline gene differ at one end; a read error may be behind it. The V gene is TRBV5-1, the J gene TRBJ1-3; D gene uncertain. In germline, CDR1 is SGHRS, CDR2 YFSETQ. The CDR3 extends over 14 amino acids. As DNA, the CDR3 is TGCGCCGGCAGCTTAGATACGGCTGGAAACACCATATATTTT. It encodes CAGSLDTAGNTIYF.

The V call is TRBV9, the J call TRBJ1-5; D may be TRBD1 (5 bases). V was cut by 6 bases and J by 4 bases, with 14 bases left in between. CDR1 and CDR2 from the germline V gene are SGDLS and YYNGEE. The CDR3 runs 14 residues. The CDR3 DNA reads TGTGCCAGCAACCCGTCCGGGGGGAATCAGCCCCAGCATTTT. Protein: CASNPSGGNQPQHF.

This clonotype has more than one count but fewer than ten. The genes are TRBV4-1 and TRBJ1-5; 9 positions agree with TRBD1. Germline lookup yields CDR1 MGHRA and CDR2 YSYEKL. The length of the CDR3 is 16 residues. After removal of 1 base from V and 4 bases from J, the junction contained 5 bases not matched to a gene. CDR3 protein: CASSQGFGTGNQPQHF. The CDR3 DNA is TGCGCCAGCAGCCAAGGATTCGGGACAGGGAATCAGCCCCAGCATTTT.

At least ten counts were recorded for this clonotype. The rearrangement uses TRBV5-1 and TRBJ2-2; unclear D gene. Per the germline V gene, CDR1 is SGHRS and CDR2 is YFSETQ. V shed 4 bases and J shed 1 base, with 11 bases lying between them. CDR3 length: 15 amino acids. In DNA, the CDR3 is TGCGCCAGCAGCGTAGACAACTGGAACACCGGGGAGCTGTTTTTT. The encoded protein is CASSVDNWNTGELFF. The full variable domain, rest sourced from reference TRBV5-1 and TRBJ2-2, is KAGVTQTPRYLIKTRGQQVTLSCSPISGHRSVSWYQQTPGQGLQFLFEYFSETQRNKGNFPGRFSGRQFSNSRSEMNVSTLELGDSALYLCASSVDNWNTGELFFGEGSRLTVL.

The sample holds many counts of this clonotype. The gene calls are TRBV5-1 and TRBJ2-3; D call uncertain. In germline, CDR1 is SGHRS, CDR2 YFSETQ. CDR3 size: 13 residues. The V end lost 3 bases, the J end lost 4 bases, and 9 bases lay between the germline ends. DNA for the CDR3: TGCGCCAGCAGCTACGTTGTTGCAGATACGCAGTATTTT. As protein: CASSYVVADTQYF.

This clonotype was counted at least ten times. The chain combines TRBV27 with TRBJ1-4, with D unclear. Germline assignment: CDR1 MNHEY and CDR2 SMNVEV (reference sequence). V was shortened by 5 bases and J by 7 bases, with 11 bases between the two germline ends. This CDR3 has 13 amino acids. The CDR3, as DNA: TGTGCCAGCAGTGGAGCGGGCCCTGAAAAACTGTTTTTT. This codes for CASSGAGPEKLFF. Filled out from reference TRBV27 and TRBJ1-4, the complete variable domain reads EAQVTQNPRYLITVTGKKLTVTCSQNMNHEYMSWYRQDPGLGLRQIYYSMNVEVTDKGDVPEGYKVSRKEKRNFPLILESPSPNQTSLYFCASSGAGPEKLFFGSGTQLSVL.

This clonotype was recorded at least ten times. This rearrangement joins TRBV10-3 to TRBJ2-7, with TRBD2 matching over 8 bases. Germline V CDR1 and CDR2: ENHRY, SYGVKD. The CDR3 length is 15 residues. With V trimmed by 7 bases and J by 0 bases, 8 bases remained unmatched. The CDR3 sequence is CAITSSGSSSYEQYF. CDR3 DNA: TGTGCCATCACTTCTAGCGGGTCCTCCTCCTACGAGCAGTACTTC.

The chain has TRBV6-1 and TRBJ2-7; 8 bases agree with TRBD1. This CDR3 has 13 amino acids. Looked up from germline, CDR1 is MNHNS and CDR2 is SASEGT. The ends lost 8 bases at V and 4 bases at J; junction bases unmatched: 7. In DNA form, the CDR3 reads TGTGCCAGCCAGGACAGGGAGAGGTACGAGCAGTACTTC. Translation: CASQDRERYEQYF.

This clonotype appeared a few times. J is TRBJ2-1 and V is TRBV10-2; a weak D match, TRBD2 (5 bases). The CDR3 is made up of 16 amino acids. V lost 0 bases to trimming and J lost 6 bases, with 15 bases between them. Germline CDR1 reads WSHSY; CDR2 reads SAAADI. The CDR3 DNA reads TGCGCCAGCAGTGAGTCGAGGGTAGGGCCAGGCAATGAGCAGTTCTTC. Translating it yields CASSESRVGPGNEQFF.

The table lists this clonotype with many counts. The chain carries TRBV9 and TRBJ2-1, with 8 bases fitting TRBD2. After removal of 0 bases from V and 5 bases from J, the junction contained 4 bases not matched to a gene. There are 15 residues in the CDR3. Germline V gene lookup returns CDR1 SGDLS and CDR2 YYNGEE. CDR3 sequence: CASSVVSGRDNEQFF. CDR3 in DNA: TGTGCCAGCAGCGTAGTTTCCGGGAGGGACAATGAGCAGTTCTTC.

This chain joins TRBV15 and TRBJ1-4; TRBD1 matches 9 bases. CDR1 and CDR2 from the germline V gene are LNHNV and YYDKDF (reference sequence). The CDR3 spans 16 residues. Trimming took 0 bases from V and 4 from J; bases not matched to a gene: 3. DNA of the CDR3: TGTGCCACCAGCAGAGAGGGGACAGGGCTTAATGAAAAACTGTTTTTT. Protein product: CATSREGTGLNEKLFF.

The chain employs TRBV5-1 and TRBJ1-1, with D uncertain. V lost 4 bases and J lost 2, with 9 bases in between. This CDR3 is built from 13 residues. Germline V gene sequence: CDR1 SGHRS, CDR2 YFSETQ. CDR3 nucleotides: TGCGCCAGCAGCAAGGGAGTAAACACTGAAGCTTTCTTT. This codes for CASSKGVNTEAFF.

This clonotype was seen a handful of times. The V call is TRBV19, the J call TRBJ2-7; D may be TRBD2 (6 bases). This CDR3 is built from 16 residues. The germline CDR1 and CDR2 sequences are LNHDA and SQIVND (reference sequence). Trimming cost V 1 base and J 2 bases, with 15 bases left between them. DNA of the CDR3: TGTGCCAGTAGTATAGGTGGGGAGGTGTGGACCTACGAGCAGTACTTC. Residues: CASSIGGEVWTYEQYF.

In this sample, this clonotype turned up many times. The chain carries TRBV11-2 and TRBJ1-5; D possibly corresponds to TRBD1 (5 bases). V lost 1 base and J 2 bases, leaving 9 bases between the germline ends. Germline V gene lookup returns CDR1 SGHAT and CDR2 FQNNGV. The CDR3 is 15 amino acids. CDR3 sequence: CASSLAGMGNQPQHF. The CDR3 DNA follows: TGTGCCAGCAGCTTAGCAGGGATGGGCAATCAGCCCCAGCATTTT.

This clonotype appeared many times. The gene calls are TRBV28 and TRBJ2-3; TRBD1 matches at 8 bases. The CDR3 extends over 15 amino acids. The V and J ends lost 5 bases and 7 bases, in that order; junction bases with no gene match: 11. Germline V lookup: CDR1 MDHEN, CDR2 SYDVKM. The CDR3 DNA reads as TGTGCCAGCAGTCCCTTGGACAGGGAACGTAATACGCAGTATTTT. This codes for CASSPLDRERNTQYF.

This clonotype has at least ten counts. CDR3 sequence: CASSPLTGAQPQHF. Here the CDR3 DNA reads TGTGCCAGCAGTCCGCTGACAGGGGCTCAGCCCCAGCATTTT. The chain carries TRBV6-2 or TRBV6-3 and TRBJ1-5; 8 nucleotides align to TRBD1. In germline, CDR1 is MNHEY, CDR2 SVGEGT. The J segment lost 6 bases and the V segment lost 5 bases, leaving 6 bases of the junction unmatched. The CDR3 contains 14 residues.

This clonotype was detected many times. The chain uses TRBV2 and TRBJ1-1, with a tentative D call TRBD1 (5 bases). The CDR3 covers 15 residues. Germline lookup yields CDR1 SNHLY and CDR2 FYNNEI. V was pared by 3 bases and J by 6 bases, with 17 bases between. CDR3 sequence reads: CASSDSWGERAEAFF. CDR3 bases: TGTGCCAGCAGTGATAGTTGGGGGGAGAGGGCTGAAGCTTTCTTT. Full variable domain (missing parts from reference TRBV2 and TRBJ1-1): EPEVTQTPSHQVTQMGQEVILRCVPISNHLYFYWYRQILGQKVEFLVSFYNNEISEKSEIFDDQFSVERPDGSNFTLKIRSTKLEDSAMYFCASSDSWGERAEAFFGQGTRLTVV.